The entry below describes one TCR beta chain. The trim removed 4 bases at V and 7 bases at J, leaving 5 bases unmatched. This CDR3 is 13 amino acids long. The germline V gene has CDR1 SGDLS and CDR2 YYNGEE. These data belong to a study of blood T cell repertoires in COVID-19. Study details: The United States, Italy and Spain supplied acute and convalescent COVID-19 samples. Sample material is recorded as cDNA or gDNA derived from T cells, B-cell-depleted T cells, or PBMCs.

Original handling: Reference gene primer amplification gave estimated nucleated cell counts. Measured with immunoSEQ multiplex PCR; TCRdb has only the in-frame clones, and not every one. That table supplies the V and J calls and clone size; D and trimming were determined from the DNA. The data hold over 150,000 clones, with roughly 86% observed a single time. Sequencing was carried out using peripheral blood. The clonotype comes from a middle-aged man with active or convalescent COVID-19. The gene calls are TRBV9 and TRBJ1-2, with 9 positions matching TRBD1. CDR3 region: CASSQTDRGGYTF. The CDR3 DNA is TGTGCCAGCAGCCAAACGGACAGGGGTGGCTACACCTTC.